This TCR beta chain was recorded in a study of response to subunit inactivated influenza vaccine. Study-level points and caveats: After each seasonal influenza vaccination, few new T cells are recruited, the authors suggested.

TCRdb redid the calling of the RT-PCR reads with MiXCR, one entry per CDR3 protein. The sample lists under 750,000 distinct CDR3 sequences, 12% occurring once. The CDR3 totals 14 residues. Trimming took 5 bases from V and 7 from J; bases not matched to a gene: 3. Looked up from germline, CDR1 is SGHTS and CDR2 is YDEGEE. This clonotype was observed a handful of times. Its antigen is unidentified. The clonotype comes from a man between 45 and 60 years old who received an inactivated influenza vaccine. The sequencing used PBMCs from blood, collected on the day of vaccination. The rearrangement links TRBV5-8 to TRBJ2-1; 13 bases map to TRBD2. CDR3 nucleotide sequence: TGTGCCAGCAGACTAGCGGGAGGGGTAAATGAGCAGTTCTTC. Translating it yields CASRLAGGVNEQFF.